This T cell receptor beta chain was sequenced during a study of blood T cell repertoires in COVID-19 (TCRdb year 2020). Context from the whole study: Samples from collaborators originated in the United States, Italy and Spain and spanned both the acute and convalescent phases of COVID-19. The sample metadata nearly always contained a de-identified subject ID, COVID-19 status, age in years and sex. The samples were drawn from two sources: the first 160 participants of the ongoing ImmuneRACE study, and about 1,300 subjects contributed by 6 global collaborators. The prospective study material was composed of cDNA or gDNA derived from T cells, B-cell-depleted T cells, or PBMCs. Where HLA class I and class II types were available, the types were taken from metadata supplied by the sample provider, not from assay-based typing. The repertoires were made available in a free public database intended to serve as a resource for research on the immune response to SARS-CoV-2. The dataset comprised deeply sampled blood TCRbeta repertoires from subjects exposed to, actively infected with, or recovered from COVID-19.

V is shortened by 5 bases, J by 0 bases, and the region joining them spans 14 bases. Per the germline V gene, SGHAT is the CDR1 and FQNNGV is the CDR2. The cysteine opens and the phenylalanine closes a CDR3 of 15 amino acids. Of all the DNA, just the CDR3 is kept, 45 bases in frame from base 1. TCRbeta CDR3 regions were amplified from genomic DNA by means of the immunoSEQ Assay, a bias-controlled multiplex PCR. The original methods were these. The number of nucleated cells in each sample was estimated by amplification of reference gene primers within the assay. To quantify the absolute abundance of each unique TCRbeta CDR3 rearrangement, sequence reads were collapsed and filtered. Productive Simpson clonality was computed per sample as the square root of Simpson's diversity index over productive rearrangements. This immuneACCESS table, as held by TCRdb, lists in-frame sequences with V and J called but not all clones. Of the missing ones, under half trace to an unresolved V gene in checked studies; the others have no known cause. That table supplies the V and J calls and clone size; D and trimming were determined from the DNA. Recorded for this sample are 180,000 or so clones; roughly three quarters of them occurred a single time. About 10% of the sample rests with the top ten.

Beyond this particular receptor, the publication reports: How much clinical and demographic metadata was included differed by source and by participant, and the metadata was provided uncurated.

One collaborating source in Seattle enrolled patients during active infection and followed them longitudinally through the course of disease. Whole blood was collected in K2EDTA tubes by collaborating institutions according to the institutions' own protocols. Collaborator samples were shipped for TCRbeta analysis as frozen whole blood, isolated PBMCs, or DNA extracted from either sample type. Concerning this clone: What this receptor recognizes is not known. The record has no base qualities; no much larger clone is one base away.

Sequencing input: peripheral blood. The sequence derives from a woman aged 80 or over with COVID-19, enrolled during active disease. This chain is built from TRBV11-2 and TRBJ2-7; there is no confident call for the D gene. In nucleotide form, the sequence is TGTGCCAGCAGCCCGTACGTGGTCAGCTCCTACGAGCAGTACTTC. It encodes CASSPYVVSSYEQYF.